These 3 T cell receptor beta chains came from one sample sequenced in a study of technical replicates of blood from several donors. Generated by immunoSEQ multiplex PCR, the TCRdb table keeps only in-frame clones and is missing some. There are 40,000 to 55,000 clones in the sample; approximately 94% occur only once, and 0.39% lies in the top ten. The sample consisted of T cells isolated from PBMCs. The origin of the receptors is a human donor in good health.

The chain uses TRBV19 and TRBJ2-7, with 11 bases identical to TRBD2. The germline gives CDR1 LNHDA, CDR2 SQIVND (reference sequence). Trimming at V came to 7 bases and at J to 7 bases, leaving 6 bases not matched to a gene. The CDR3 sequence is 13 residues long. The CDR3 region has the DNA TGTGCCAGTACTAGCGGGAGGAGCCGGGAGCAGTACTTC. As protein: CASTSGRSREQYF. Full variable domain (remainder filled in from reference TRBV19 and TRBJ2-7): DGGITQSPKYLFRKEGQNVTLSCEQNLNHDAMYWYRQDPGQGLRLIYYSQIVNDFQKGDIAEGYSVSREKKESFPLTVTSAQKNPTAFYLCASTSGRSREQYFGPGTRLTVT.

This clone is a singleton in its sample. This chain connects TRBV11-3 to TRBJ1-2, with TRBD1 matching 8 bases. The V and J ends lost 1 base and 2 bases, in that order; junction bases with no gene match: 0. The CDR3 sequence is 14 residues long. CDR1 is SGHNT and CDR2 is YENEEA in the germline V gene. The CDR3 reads CASSLGTGNYGYTF. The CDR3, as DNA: TGTGCCAGCAGCTTAGGGACAGGGAACTATGGCTACACCTTC.

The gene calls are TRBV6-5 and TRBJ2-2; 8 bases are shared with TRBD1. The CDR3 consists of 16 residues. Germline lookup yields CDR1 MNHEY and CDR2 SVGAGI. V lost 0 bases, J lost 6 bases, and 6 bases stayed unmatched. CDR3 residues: CASSYSTGEAPGELFF. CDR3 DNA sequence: TGTGCCAGCAGTTACTCGACAGGGGAGGCGCCCGGGGAGCTGTTTTTT.